The 8 T cell receptor beta chains presented below share a single source sample, sequenced in a study of T cells in narcolepsy. Measured with immunoSEQ multiplex PCR; TCRdb has only the in-frame clones, and not every one. This table has about 43,000 clones, 88% appearing once. Source material: CD45RA- memory CD4+ T cells from PBMCs. These receptors were taken from a human donor with narcolepsy.

The chain couples TRBV5-6 to TRBJ2-5; 8 positions agree with TRBD1. The J segment lost 5 bases and the V segment lost 4 bases, leaving 10 bases of the junction unmatched. The length of the CDR3 is 15 residues. CDR1 is SGHDT and CDR2 is YYEEEE in the germline V gene. In DNA, the CDR3 is TGTGCCAGCAGCCGGTCAGGGGGCGTTTCGGAGACCCAGTACTTC. It is translated as CASSRSGGVSETQYF.

This chain uses TRBV10-3 with TRBJ2-7, with 8 bases fitting TRBD1. The trim removed 1 base at V and 4 bases at J, leaving 6 bases unmatched. The CDR3 is made up of 15 amino acids. Looked up from germline, CDR1 is ENHRY and CDR2 is SYGVKD. The CDR3 region is CAISELGTGSYEQYF. The CDR3 nucleotides read TGTGCCATCAGTGAGTTAGGGACAGGTTCTTACGAGCAGTACTTC.

The V gene is TRBV19, the J gene TRBJ1-3, with D possibly TRBD1 on 6 matching bases. The germline gives CDR1 LNHDA, CDR2 SQIVND (reference sequence). The CDR3 totals 16 residues. V lost 6 bases and J lost 4, with 19 bases in between. The CDR3 DNA reads TGTGCCAGTAGACGAAAGACCGGGACATTGGGAAACACCATATATTTT. It encodes CASRRKTGTLGNTIYF.

The CDR3 DNA is TGTGCCAGCAGCCATTCCGGGACAGCTAACAATGAGCAGTTCTTC. Translation: CASSHSGTANNEQFF. The chain carries TRBV14 and TRBJ2-1; 7 bases are a match to TRBD1. Germline V gives CDR1 SGHDN, CDR2 FVKESK. Trimming removed 3 bases from V and 5 bases from J; junction bases left unmatched: 7. This CDR3 spans 15 amino acids. Full variable domain (remainder filled in from reference TRBV14 and TRBJ2-1): EAGVTQFPSHSVIEKGQTVTLRCDPISGHDNLYWYRRVMGKEIKFLLHFVKESKQDESGMPNNRFLAERTGGTYSTLKVQPAELEDSGVYFCASSHSGTANNEQFFGPGTRLTVL.

The chain joins TRBV21-1 to TRBJ2-5; the D call TRBD2 from the table was never checked on the DNA. TRBV21-1 is a pseudogene segment. The CDR3 length is 13 residues. CDR3 DNA sequence: TGTGCCAGCAGCAAACTCGCGGGAGAGACCCAGTACTTC. Amino acid sequence: CASSKLAGETQYF.

V usage is TRBV27 and J usage is TRBJ2-7; the match to TRBD1 covers 7 bases. This CDR3 is 13 amino acids long. V was clipped by 6 bases and J by 2 bases; unmatched bases: 4. Germline CDR1 reads MNHEY; CDR2 reads SMNVEV (reference sequence). CDR3 bases: TGTGCCAGCAGACAGGGGCTTGCCTACGAGCAGTACTTC. It yields the protein CASRQGLAYEQYF.

The chain's CDR3 is CASTGTGGDTQYF. The CDR3 coding sequence is TGTGCCAGCACCGGGACAGGGGGTGATACGCAGTATTTT. This chain connects TRBV2 to TRBJ2-3, with 11 bases matching TRBD1. The V and J ends lost 7 bases and 6 bases, in that order; junction bases with no gene match: 3. Germline V CDR1 and CDR2: SNHLY, FYNNEI. The CDR3 spans 13 residues. The full variable domain, completed using reference TRBV2 and TRBJ2-3, is EPEVTQTPSHQVTQMGQEVILRCVPISNHLYFYWYRQILGQKVEFLVSFYNNEISEKSEIFDDQFSVERPDGSNFTLKIRSTKLEDSAMYFCASTGTGGDTQYFGPGTRLTVL.

The J gene is TRBJ2-7, the V gene TRBV6-1; 8 bases line up with TRBD2. CDR1 is MNHNS, CDR2 SASEGT, per germline. The V gene end was trimmed by 7 bases and the J gene end by 0 bases; junction bases not matched to a gene: 5. The CDR3 spans 14 residues. The CDR3 DNA is TGTGCCAGCACCTTAGCGGGGCCCTCCTACGAGCAGTACTTC. This codes for CASTLAGPSYEQYF.